This record covers a single T cell receptor (beta chain). It lacks a known antigen. Base-call qualities are not available, and no considerably larger clone is one nucleotide away. The entry originates in a study of CD8+ T cells in alopecia areata (dated by TCRdb to 2016 to 2019). Study-wide context: The treated patients took part in an open-label pilot trial in which moderate-to-severe alopecia areata was treated with oral tofacitinib at 5 to 10 mg twice daily. Patients stayed on tofacitinib for 6 to 18 months and then had 6 months of follow-up off drug so that delayed response and recurrence could be assessed. To study T cell clonal expansion in alopecia areata, the researchers applied high-throughput TCRbeta sequencing to both the C3H/HeJ mouse model and human patients. TCRbeta CDR3 regions were amplified by immunoSEQ multiplex PCR with 35 Vbeta forward and 13 Jbeta reverse primers. RNA was obtained with the PAXgene miRNA kit for fixed scalp, the miRNeasy kit for PBMCs, and the RNeasy kit for mouse skin. Scalp clonality was compared among normal scalp (n=4), patchy alopecia areata scalp (n=8), and alopecia totalis/universalis scalp (n=8). Scalp tissue and sorted CD4+ and CD8+ peripheral blood T cells from patchy and totalis/universalis alopecia areata patients and from healthy controls were covered by human TCRbeta sequencing. Tofacitinib-treated patients had biopsies at baseline and at 4 and 24 weeks of treatment, with a later scalp biopsy in several patients.

The method was the immunoSEQ multiplex PCR assay. To provide template for TCR sequencing, every sample had RNA extracted and reverse transcribed into cDNA. First-strand cDNA was synthesized with SuperScript III using a 2:1 mix of oligo-dT and random hexamers. A synthetic immune receptor repertoire was used to gauge amplification bias, and whatever bias remained was removed computationally. The authors processed their data as follows. Raw reads were preprocessed to remove errors, and CDR3 was defined according to IMGT conventions as the region from the conserved cysteine to phenylalanine. Clonality was calculated as 1 minus Shannon entropy normalized by log2 of the number of productive unique TCRs. CD4 or CD8 identity of scalp clones was inferred by cross-referencing scalp TCRbeta sequences with sorted blood CD4 and CD8 repertoires. The clones in this table, taken by TCRdb from immuneACCESS, are in-frame only. Not every clone is retained; where verified, under half of the shortfall comes from an unresolved V gene, and the cause of the rest is unknown. V, J and clone size are taken as reported in that table, and D and trimming were inferred from the DNA itself. The sample table contains roughly 150,000 clones; only one count was recorded for around 50% of them. The ten largest clones take up roughly 6.7% of the sample.

The time point label corresponds to: baseline before oral tofacitinib. Lesional scalp punch biopsies and peripheral blood were collected from alopecia areata patients. PBMCs were isolated by density centrifugation and stained for CD3, CD4 and CD8, and CD4+ and CD8+ T cells were sorted on a FACSAria. The full study reports these points: Shared TCR sequences between patients were less evident than in mice, which may be partly attributable to HLA diversity in the patient population. Unlike mouse skin, where gammadelta T cells dominate, normal human skin contains resident alphabeta T cells that get sequenced too, which complicates analysis of the scalp TCR repertoire. Higher clonality and more expanded CD8+ clones were observed in lesional scalp than in normal scalp, particularly in alopecia totalis/universalis, a finding suggestive of antigenic drive.

The receptor was derived from a human donor with alopecia areata. Sequenced here: CD4+ T cells sorted from blood, sampled at week 0.

The bases read TGTGCCTGGAGTGGCGCTGGGACTAGGCAGTTCTTC. It translates as CAWSGAGTRQFF. The rearranged segments are TRBV30 and TRBJ2-1, with 8 bases matching TRBD2. From cysteine to phenylalanine, the CDR3 is 12 amino acids long. The CDR3 DNA has 36 bases and is translated from base 1. The CDR1 and CDR2 encoded by the germline V gene (reference sequence) are GTSNPN and SVGIG. Trimming takes 1 base off V and 12 bases off J; junction bases not matched to a gene: 5.